In this sample, the clone carrying this TCR beta chain turned up a few times. This entry is derived from a study of cytomegalovirus exposure and HLA in healthy donors. Assay: immunoSEQ multiplex PCR; the TCRdb copy retains only in-frame clones and omits some. Of 150,000 to 170,000 clones in the sample, 86% were seen once. The V end lost 2 bases, the J end lost 7 bases, and 15 bases lay between the germline ends. This CDR3 spans 15 amino acids. Looked up from germline, CDR1 is SGHTA and CDR2 is FQGTGA. Sequenced material: PBMCs. This clonotype was sampled from a human donor in good health. The rearrangement links TRBV7-3 to TRBJ2-1; TRBD2 might be the D (6 bases). Here the CDR3 reads CASSLGGNRRNEQFF. The CDR3 region has the DNA TGTGCCAGCAGCTTAGGGGGGAATCGTAGGAATGAGCAGTTCTTC.